This TCR beta chain is drawn from a study of OX40 agonist ivuxolimab in advanced cancers. About the research overall: Eligibility rules accepted prior anti-PD-1, anti-PD-L1 or anti-CTLA-4 therapy, and 40% to 50% had some. In three patients, partial responses were observed, one with hepatocellular carcinoma and two with cutaneous melanoma.

On cycle 4 day 1 and cycle 7 day 1, as well as at baseline, blood was sampled. Germline values: CDR1 SGHRS, CDR2 YFSETQ. The CDR3 is 15 amino acids. Trimming at V came to 0 bases and at J to 6 bases, leaving 6 bases not matched to a gene. TCRdb keeps only in-frame clones here, not all; method: immunoSEQ multiplex PCR. The table includes more than 40,000 clones, about 80% detected once. This receptor was identified in an adult with an advanced solid tumor such as melanoma, head and neck, liver or kidney cancer. Sample: CD4+ or CD8+ T cells sorted from blood, taken in a trial of the OX40 agonist ivuxolimab. The rearrangement links TRBV5-1 to TRBJ2-7; 10 bases match TRBD2. The CDR3 DNA sequence: TGCGCCAGCAGCTTGGAATCTAGCGGGAGACGCGAGCAGTACTTC. This codes for CASSLESSGRREQYF.